The 27 T cell receptor beta chains listed next were all sequenced from one sample in a study of blood T cells in healthy people across ages. Then a second PCR, running about 6 to 11 cycles, was carried out with a sample-barcoded 5' primer and a J-beta primer mix. TCRdb independently ran MiXCR on the 5' RACE reads; one entry per CDR3 protein. The repertoire holds 2 million or so distinct CDR3 sequences, with 49% as singletons. Material: blood. The receptors come from a woman in her 40s in good health.

The chain links TRBV28 to TRBJ2-1; D may be TRBD1 or TRBD2 (6 bases each). The CDR3 totals 17 residues. The ends were cut back, 2 bases at V and 7 bases at J, with 21 bases in the middle. Per the germline V gene, CDR1 is MDHEN and CDR2 is SYDVKM. Here the CDR3 reads CASSLIVGGRTNNEQFF. In nucleotides, the CDR3 is TGTGCCAGCAGTTTAATTGTCGGGGGCCGGACAAATAATGAGCAGTTCTTC.

This clonotype is a singleton in its sample. The chain combines TRBV4-1 with TRBJ1-1; 12 nucleotides agree with TRBD1. CDR1 MGHRA and CDR2 YSYEKL come from the germline V gene. CDR3 size: 15 residues. Trimming took 5 bases from V and 10 from J; bases not matched to a gene: 11. As DNA, the CDR3 is TGCGCCAGCAGCTTTCCGGGACAGGGGGCTAAGGGAGCTTTCTTT. Protein: CASSFPGQGAKGAFF.

CDR3 sequence (DNA): TGTGCCAGCACCGGTTGGACCGGGGAGCTGTTTTTT. It yields the protein CASTGWTGELFF. The chain couples TRBV5-5 to TRBJ2-2, with D unclear. The germline V and J ends were trimmed by 6 bases and 5 bases, with 8 bases remaining between them. Germline V gives CDR1 SGHKS, CDR2 YYEKEE (reference sequence). The CDR3 is made up of 12 amino acids.

A few counts support this clonotype. The V call is TRBV5-6, the J call TRBJ1-2; no reliable D call. Germline V gene sequence: CDR1 SGHDT, CDR2 YYEEEE. The length of the CDR3 is 15 residues. V lost 3 bases, J lost 0 bases, and 12 bases lay in between. CDR3 residues: CASSSPLITNYGYTF. In DNA, the CDR3 is TGTGCCAGCAGCTCCCCGTTGATTACTAACTATGGCTACACCTTC.

The chain combines TRBV4-2 with TRBJ2-5, with D possibly called TRBD1 or TRBD2 (5 bases each). This CDR3 has 13 amino acids. Germline CDR1 and CDR2: LGHNA and YNFKEQ. Trimming pared 0 bases from V and 11 bases from J, leaving 13 bases between. As DNA, the CDR3 is TGTGCCAGCAGCCAAGAGTGGGGGAATGAGCAGTACTTC. Translated, it gives CASSQEWGNEQYF.

This clonotype was detected only a few times. The chain carries TRBV27 and TRBJ2-5, with 9 bases fitting TRBD2. Germline V gene lookup returns CDR1 MNHEY and CDR2 SMNVEV (reference sequence). After removal of 4 bases from V and 5 bases from J, the junction contained 8 bases not matched to a gene. The CDR3 is 15 amino acids. CDR3 sequence reads: CASSSLAGAGETQYF. CDR3 sequence (DNA): TGTGCCAGCAGTTCGTTAGCGGGGGCAGGGGAGACCCAGTACTTC.

This sequence joins TRBV6-5 and TRBJ2-3; 10 bases line up with TRBD1. Germline CDR1 and CDR2: MNHEY and SVGAGI. J lost 5 bases, V lost 6 bases, and 11 bases had no gene match. The CDR3 is 16 amino acids. CDR3 protein: CASRLTGTGVGDTQYF. The CDR3 DNA sequence: TGTGCCAGCAGACTCACCGGGACAGGGGTAGGAGATACGCAGTATTTT.

This clonotype has a handful of counts. The chain joins TRBV7-2 to TRBJ2-5; perhaps TRBD2 as D (6 bases). The CDR3 length is 14 residues. Germline V gene data show CDR1 as SGHTA and CDR2 as FQGNSA. Between the trimmed V and J ends, which lost 6 bases and 3 bases, there was a span of 14 bases. The CDR3 DNA reads TGTGCCAGCAGGGGGACTGGGGGTAAAGAGACCCAGTACTTC. Its translation: CASRGTGGKETQYF.

This clonotype has only a few counts. This rearrangement joins TRBV7-8 to TRBJ2-3; possibly TRBD2 for D (6 bases). There are 13 residues in the CDR3. V gave up 6 bases and J gave up 6 bases, with 13 bases separating them. Germline V gives CDR1 SGHVS, CDR2 FQNEAQ. CDR3 sequence: CASSYWGVDTQYF. CDR3 nucleotide sequence: TGTGCCAGCAGTTATTGGGGGGTTGATACGCAGTATTTT.

The chain uses TRBV9 and TRBJ2-3, with D unresolved. V lost 0 bases and J 8 bases, leaving 10 bases between the germline ends. The CDR3 runs to 13 residues. Looked up from germline, CDR1 is SGDLS and CDR2 is YYNGEE. This chain's CDR3 is CASSVEMLGTQYF. The CDR3 DNA sequence: TGTGCCAGCAGCGTAGAGATGTTGGGTACGCAGTATTTT.

The chain links TRBV10-1 to TRBJ2-7, with D perhaps matching TRBD1 or TRBD2 (5 bases each). CDR1 is WNHNN, CDR2 SYGVQD, per germline (reference sequence). The CDR3 length is 11 residues. Trimming removed 2 bases at V and 11 bases at J, with 10 bases between. The CDR3 nucleotides are TGCGCCAGCAGTGAGGGGGGAGACAAGTACTTC. Its protein is CASSEGGDKYF.

The gene calls are TRBV5-1 and TRBJ2-5, with 13 bases identical to TRBD2. The junction had 6 bases not matched to a gene; V was cut back by 3 bases and J by 4 bases. The germline V gene encodes CDR1 SGHRS and CDR2 YFSETQ. This CDR3 comprises 16 residues. The CDR3 DNA reads as TGCGCCAGCAGCTCCGGACTAGCGGGGGCCAGAGAGACCCAGTACTTC. Protein sequence: CASSSGLAGARETQYF.

Of note for this clonotype: This may come from a read error, since a much larger clone is one base off. J is TRBJ2-3 and V is TRBV12-3 or TRBV12-4, with TRBD1 matching 7 bases. The CDR3 has 15 residues. CDR3 region: CAGRETGFSADTQYF. The CDR3 DNA reads TGTGCCGGCAGGGAGACAGGGTTTAGCGCAGATACGCAGTATTTT.

This clonotype has just a few counts. V is TRBV24-1 and J is TRBJ1-1, with D maybe TRBD1 (6 bases). Germline V gives CDR1 KGHDR, CDR2 SFDVKD. The CDR3 consists of 15 residues. Trimming left V 4 bases short and J 3 bases short, with 14 bases between. The CDR3 protein is CATSEQDSYDTEAFF. The CDR3 region has the DNA TGTGCCACCAGTGAGCAGGACAGTTATGACACTGAAGCTTTCTTT.

This clonotype came up a few times. DNA for the CDR3: TGCAGTGCTAGACCGGGGGCTAATGAAAAACTGTTTTTT. This codes for CSARPGANEKLFF. The rearrangement joins TRBV20-1 to TRBJ1-4; TRBD1 might be the D (5 bases). The CDR3 is 13 amino acids. The V end lost 2 bases, the J end lost 3 bases, and 7 bases lay between the germline ends. Germline-derived CDR1 and CDR2 are DFQATT and SNEGSKA (reference sequence).

The V and J genes are TRBV5-1 and TRBJ2-7, with D perhaps given as TRBD1 or TRBD2 (5 bases each). CDR1 and CDR2 from the germline V gene are SGHRS and YFSETQ. This CDR3 region has 14 residues. V was pared by 3 bases and J by 1 base, with 11 bases between. For the CDR3, the DNA is TGCGCCAGCAGCTCGGGGACGGAATCCTACGAGCAGTACTTC. Its protein is CASSSGTESYEQYF.

This clonotype has a handful of counts. This sequence joins TRBV11-1 and TRBJ1-2; D not certain. V shed 1 base and J shed 1 base, with 7 bases lying between them. The CDR3 spans 14 residues. Germline-derived CDR1 and CDR2 are SGHAT and FQDESV (reference sequence). The chain's CDR3 is CASSLVNSNYGYTF. In nucleotides, the CDR3 is TGTGCCAGCAGCTTAGTGAACAGTAACTATGGCTACACCTTC.

This clonotype has a single count. This chain connects TRBV2 to TRBJ1-1; a weak D match, TRBD1 (5 bases). This CDR3 has 14 residues. V was shortened by 9 bases and J by 2 bases, with 16 bases between the two germline ends. Germline V gene sequence: CDR1 SNHLY, CDR2 FYNNEI. CDR3 nucleotides: TGTGCCAGTGTGGGGGGACGATTAAACACTGAAGCTTTCTTT. As protein: CASVGGRLNTEAFF.

This chain joins TRBV3-1 and TRBJ2-7, with unresolved D. The germline V gene has CDR1 LGHDT and CDR2 YNNKEL (reference sequence). The CDR3 has 15 amino acids. Between the trimmed V and J ends, which lost 0 bases and 2 bases, there was a span of 11 bases. In nucleotides, the CDR3 is TGTGCCAGCAGCCAAGATATCGGCAGGACCTACGAGCAGTACTTC. Encoded protein: CASSQDIGRTYEQYF.

The V and J genes are TRBV7-2 and TRBJ2-3, with D unresolved. With 4 bases removed from V and 4 bases from J, the gap between germline ends came to 9 bases. CDR1 and CDR2 from the germline V gene are SGHTA and FQGNSA. The CDR3 has 13 amino acids. CDR3 bases: TGTGCCAGCAGCTGGTTGGGTGCAGATACGCAGTATTTT. Translated, it gives CASSWLGADTQYF.

This clonotype was seen only a few times. The DNA of the CDR3 is TGTGCCAGCAGTTACGGGATCCGTTCTAACGAGCAGTACTTC. Translating it yields CASSYGIRSNEQYF. The V call is TRBV6-2 or TRBV6-3, the J call TRBJ2-7; D gene ambiguous. The CDR3 contains 14 residues. The germline gives CDR1 MNHEY, CDR2 SVGEGT. Deletions cut 2 bases from V and 5 bases from J, with 13 bases between.

In DNA form, the CDR3 reads TGCAGCGTTGGGAGGGACGCGACAGCCCGAGCGGGTACGCAGTATTTT. As protein: CSVGRDATARAGTQYF. The chain links TRBV29-1 to TRBJ2-3; perhaps TRBD2 as D (6 bases). The V gene's germline CDR1 is SQVTM and CDR2 ANQGSEA. This CDR3 is 16 amino acids long. The germline V and J ends were trimmed by 4 bases and 8 bases, with 25 bases remaining between them.

V and J are TRBV4-1 and TRBJ2-7; D unresolved. The CDR3 covers 15 residues. Germline V gene sequence: CDR1 MGHRA, CDR2 YSYEKL. The V end was cut by 1 base, the J end by 0 bases, with 10 bases between. DNA of the CDR3: TGCGCCAGCAGCCAAGCTTTACAGAGCTCCTACGAGCAGTACTTC. It specifies CASSQALQSSYEQYF.

The table lists this clonotype with a count of one. The J gene is TRBJ2-4, the V gene TRBV7-9, with 8 nucleotides matching TRBD2. This CDR3 spans 16 amino acids. The V and J ends lost 2 bases and 1 base, in that order; junction bases with no gene match: 4. Germline V gene sequence: CDR1 SEHNR, CDR2 FQNEAQ (reference sequence). CDR3 DNA: TGTGCCAGCAGCTTACGGGGGGGCGATGCCAAAAACATTCAGTACTTC. This encodes CASSLRGGDAKNIQYF.

V and J are TRBV2 and TRBJ2-7; no clear D. The V end lost 8 bases, the J end lost 1 base, and 15 bases lay between the germline ends. The CDR3 runs to 14 residues. In germline, CDR1 is SNHLY, CDR2 FYNNEI. DNA for the CDR3: TGTGCCAGCCTTGGTAGGGAAAGTTCCTACGAGCAGTACTTC. This sequence encodes CASLGRESSYEQYF.

The gene calls are TRBV20-1 and TRBJ2-3, with a tentative D call TRBD2 (6 bases). This CDR3 has 13 amino acids. Deletions cut 6 bases from V and 7 bases from J, with 17 bases between. From germline, CDR1 is DFQATT and CDR2 SNEGSKA (reference sequence). CDR3 sequence: CSACPGLCNTQYF. The CDR3 DNA reads as TGCAGTGCGTGTCCGGGACTCTGTAATACGCAGTATTTT.

This clonotype was detected a few times. This chain connects TRBV6-2 or TRBV6-3 to TRBJ2-3; D not resolved. CDR1 is MNHEY, CDR2 SVGEGT, per germline. V lost 7 bases to trimming and J lost 0 bases, with 17 bases between them. This CDR3 spans 16 amino acids. The CDR3 coding sequence is TGTGCCAGCATCCAAGGGCACAGCTATAGCACAGATACGCAGTATTTT. It specifies CASIQGHSYSTDTQYF.